This is a list of T cell receptor beta chains from one sample in a study of OX40 agonist ivuxolimab in advanced cancers. Only in-frame clones appear in the TCRdb table, and some are missing; sequencing was by immunoSEQ multiplex PCR. The sample comprises about 70,000 clones, approximately 81% of which are singletons, and approximately 6.1% rests with the top ten. The specimen was CD4+ or CD8+ T cells sorted from blood, collected in a trial of the OX40 agonist ivuxolimab. These receptors all come from an adult with an advanced solid tumor such as melanoma, head and neck, liver or kidney cancer. CDR3s include the opening cysteine and the closing phenylalanine or tryptophan. The D gene is left open where the match is weak. Not every row has a clone size; where given, it reads once, few, many or a size class.

d_call: -; j_call: TRBJ1-3; clone_size: -; cdr3_length: 19; v_call: TRBV4-1; cdr3_nt: TGCGCCAGCAGTCAAGATCAGGCCTTCCGGGGGTTCTCTGGAAACACCATATATTTT; cdr3_aa: CASSQDQAFRGFSGNTIYF
d_call: TRBD2; j_call: TRBJ2-7; clone_size: -; cdr3_length: 15; v_call: TRBV4-2; cdr3_nt: TGTGCCAGCAGCCAAGCGGCGGGGGTGTCCTACGAGCAGTACTTC; cdr3_aa: CASSQAAGVSYEQYF
d_call: TRBD1; j_call: TRBJ2-7; clone_size: -; cdr3_length: 15; v_call: TRBV7-9; cdr3_nt: TGTGCCAGCAGCTTAGAACTGGGGACAGGGTCCGAGCAGTACTTC; cdr3_aa: CASSLELGTGSEQYF
d_call: -; j_call: TRBJ2-7; clone_size: many; cdr3_length: 12; v_call: TRBV2; cdr3_nt: TGTGCCAGCAGAACGGACAGCTACGAGCAGTACTTC; cdr3_aa: CASRTDSYEQYF
d_call: -; j_call: TRBJ2-7; clone_size: -; cdr3_length: 13; v_call: TRBV29-1; cdr3_nt: TGCAGCGTTTCCCGGGACATCTTATACGAGCAGTACTTC; cdr3_aa: CSVSRDILYEQYF
d_call: -; j_call: TRBJ1-5; clone_size: -; cdr3_length: 15; v_call: TRBV6-6; cdr3_nt: TGTGCCAGCATTAGGGCAGATTATAGCAATCAGCCCCAGCATTTT; cdr3_aa: CASIRADYSNQPQHF
d_call: -; j_call: TRBJ1-2; clone_size: -; cdr3_length: 14; v_call: TRBV19; cdr3_nt: TGTGCCAGTAGTATTCAGACAGTACCCTATGGCTACACCTTC; cdr3_aa: CASSIQTVPYGYTF
d_call: -; j_call: TRBJ2-7; clone_size: -; cdr3_length: 13; v_call: TRBV29-1; cdr3_nt: TGCAGCGTTGAAGATCAGGGCGCCTACGAGCAGTACTTC; cdr3_aa: CSVEDQGAYEQYF
d_call: -; j_call: TRBJ1-5; clone_size: -; cdr3_length: 13; v_call: TRBV30; cdr3_nt: TGTGCCTGGAGTGCAGGGGCTAATCAGCCCCAGCATTTT; cdr3_aa: CAWSAGANQPQHF
d_call: TRBD2; j_call: TRBJ2-1; clone_size: -; cdr3_length: 16; v_call: TRBV29-1; cdr3_nt: TGCAGCGTTGAGCCCCCCCTAGCGGGAGAGGACAATGAGCAGTTCTTC; cdr3_aa: CSVEPPLAGEDNEQFF
d_call: TRBD1; j_call: TRBJ2-5; clone_size: -; cdr3_length: 16; v_call: TRBV2; cdr3_nt: TGTGCCAGCAGTGAAACGTGGGGACAGGGGGCAGGGACCCAGTACTTC; cdr3_aa: CASSETWGQGAGTQYF
d_call: -; j_call: TRBJ2-1; clone_size: once; cdr3_length: 15; v_call: TRBV7-9; cdr3_nt: TGTGCCAGCAGCCCGTCCGGGACAAGCACAAAAGAGCAGTTCTTC; cdr3_aa: CASSPSGTSTKEQFF
d_call: TRBD1; j_call: TRBJ2-7; clone_size: -; cdr3_length: 16; v_call: TRBV18; cdr3_nt: TGTGCCAGCTCACCCCAAGCCGGGACAGGGCCCCACGAGCAGTACTTC; cdr3_aa: CASSPQAGTGPHEQYF
d_call: -; j_call: TRBJ1-4; clone_size: -; cdr3_length: 15; v_call: TRBV4-3; cdr3_nt: TGCGCCAGCAGCCGACTGAGCGGGGCTAATGAAAAACTGTTTTTT; cdr3_aa: CASSRLSGANEKLFF
d_call: TRBD1; j_call: TRBJ2-2; clone_size: -; cdr3_length: 13; v_call: TRBV18; cdr3_nt: TGTGCCAGCTCGGGACAGATCACCGGGGAGCTGTTTTTT; cdr3_aa: CASSGQITGELFF
d_call: -; j_call: TRBJ1-2; clone_size: -; cdr3_length: 14; v_call: TRBV11-3; cdr3_nt: TGTGCCAGCAGCTTTACGGGGAATGGCTATGGCTACACCTTC; cdr3_aa: CASSFTGNGYGYTF
d_call: -; j_call: TRBJ2-1; clone_size: once; cdr3_length: 13; v_call: TRBV11-2; cdr3_nt: TGTGCCAGCAGCTTAGACCGGGACAATGAGCAGTTCTTC; cdr3_aa: CASSLDRDNEQFF
d_call: TRBD1; j_call: TRBJ1-2; clone_size: few; cdr3_length: 15; v_call: TRBV4-3; cdr3_nt: TGCGCCAGCAGCCAATCGACGACAGGGATAGACGGCTACACCTTC; cdr3_aa: CASSQSTTGIDGYTF
d_call: -; j_call: TRBJ2-7; clone_size: -; cdr3_length: 16; v_call: TRBV5-4; cdr3_nt: TGTGCCAGCAGCCCCTCGGCTAGCGCATTCTCCTACGAGCAGTACTTC; cdr3_aa: CASSPSASAFSYEQYF
d_call: -; j_call: TRBJ2-1; clone_size: once; cdr3_length: 17; v_call: TRBV5-1; cdr3_nt: TGCGCCAGCAGACCCCCTAGGGGTTCTAGCTCCTACAATGAGCAGTTCTTC; cdr3_aa: CASRPPRGSSSYNEQFF
d_call: -; j_call: TRBJ1-4; clone_size: once; cdr3_length: 13; v_call: TRBV7-6; cdr3_nt: TGTGCCAGCAGCTCGGATAATTTCCTGAAACTGTTTTTT; cdr3_aa: CASSSDNFLKLFF
d_call: -; j_call: TRBJ2-5; clone_size: once; cdr3_length: 14; v_call: TRBV28; cdr3_nt: TGTGCCAGCAGTTTCGGGAGAAGAGGGGAGACCCAGTACTTC; cdr3_aa: CASSFGRRGETQYF
d_call: -; j_call: TRBJ2-7; clone_size: -; cdr3_length: 11; v_call: TRBV11-2; cdr3_nt: TGTGCCAGCAGGTGGACGGCGGCGATGTACTTC; cdr3_aa: CASRWTAAMYF